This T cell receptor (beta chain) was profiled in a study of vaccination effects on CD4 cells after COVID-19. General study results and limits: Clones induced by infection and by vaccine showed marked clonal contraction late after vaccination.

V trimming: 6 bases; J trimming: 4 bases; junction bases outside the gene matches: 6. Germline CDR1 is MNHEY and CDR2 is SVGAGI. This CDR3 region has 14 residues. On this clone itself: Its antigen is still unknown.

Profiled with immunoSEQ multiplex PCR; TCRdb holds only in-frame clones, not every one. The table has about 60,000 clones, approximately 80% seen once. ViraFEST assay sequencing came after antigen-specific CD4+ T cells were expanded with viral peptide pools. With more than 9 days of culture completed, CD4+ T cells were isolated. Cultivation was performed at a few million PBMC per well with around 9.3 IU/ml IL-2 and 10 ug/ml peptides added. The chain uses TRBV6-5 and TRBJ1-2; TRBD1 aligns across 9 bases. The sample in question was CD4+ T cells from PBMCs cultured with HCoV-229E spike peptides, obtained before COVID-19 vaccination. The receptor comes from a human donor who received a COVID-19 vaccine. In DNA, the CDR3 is TGTGCCAGCAGCCGCAAGACAGGGGGCTATGGCTACACCTTC. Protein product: CASSRKTGGYGYTF.